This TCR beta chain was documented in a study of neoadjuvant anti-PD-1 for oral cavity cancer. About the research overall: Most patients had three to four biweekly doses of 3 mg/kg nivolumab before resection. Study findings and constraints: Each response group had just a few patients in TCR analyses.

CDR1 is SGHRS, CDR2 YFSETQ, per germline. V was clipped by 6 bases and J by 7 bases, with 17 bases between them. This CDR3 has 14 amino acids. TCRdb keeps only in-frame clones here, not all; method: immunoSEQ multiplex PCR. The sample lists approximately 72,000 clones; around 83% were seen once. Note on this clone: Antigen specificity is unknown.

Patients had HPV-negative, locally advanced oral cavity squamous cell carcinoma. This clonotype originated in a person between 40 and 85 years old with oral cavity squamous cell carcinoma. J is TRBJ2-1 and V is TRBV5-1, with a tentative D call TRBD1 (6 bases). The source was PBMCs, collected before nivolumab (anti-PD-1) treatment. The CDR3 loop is CASKGTIGPNEQFF. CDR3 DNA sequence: TGCGCCAGCAAGGGGACAATAGGCCCAAATGAGCAGTTCTTC.